A selection of T cell receptor beta chains follows, all from one sample in a study of cytomegalovirus exposure and HLA in healthy donors. Assay used: immunoSEQ multiplex PCR; TCRdb lists only in-frame clones, some missing. The sample lists roughly 220,000 clones; 70% to 85% were seen once. Specimen: PBMCs. These receptors originate from a man aged 45-65 years in good health and CMV-seronegative. The CDR3 runs from the conserved cysteine through the conserved F or W. D genes are given only for firm matches. Clone size is given for some rows only: seen once, a few or many times, or a class if the clone is expanded.

>TRBV6-5|-|TRBD2|TRBJ2-1
TGTGCCAGCAGTTCGGGACTAGCTGGCTCCTACAATGAGCAGTTCTTC
CASSSGLAGSYNEQFF
>TRBV5-4|-|TRBD1|TRBJ1-2
TGTGCCAGCAGCGCAGGGGGACTTAACTATGGCTACACCTTC
CASSAGGLNYGYTF
>TRBV6-6|once|TRBD1|TRBJ1-1
TGTGCCAGCAGTTACGGGACAGGGGCCGGTGAAGCTTTCTTT
CASSYGTGAGEAFF
>TRBV13|-|-|TRBJ2-1
TGTGCCAGCAGCTTAGGCCGGGCGGGGATATACAATGAGCAGTTCTTC
CASSLGRAGIYNEQFF
>TRBV30|-|-|TRBJ1-6
TGTGCCTGGAGTGTTCCAGCGTTCCTTTTAAATTCACCCCTCCACTTT
CAWSVPAFLLNSPLHF
>TRBV15|-|TRBD1|TRBJ2-5
TGTGCCACCAGCAGAGCCGGGACAGGGCAGGGAGAGACCCAGTACTTC
CATSRAGTGQGETQYF
>TRBV9|-|-|TRBJ2-7
TGTGCCAGCAGCGTAGGCAGGACAAGCTCCTACGAGCAGTACTTC
CASSVGRTSSYEQYF
>TRBV7-8|few|TRBD2|TRBJ2-5
TGTGCCAGCAGCGGACGGACTAGCGTGCAAGAGACCCAGTACTTC
CASSGRTSVQETQYF
>TRBV29-1|few|TRBD1|TRBJ2-7
TGCAGCGTAGCCGGGACAGGGTACTACGAGCAGTACTTC
CSVAGTGYYEQYF
>TRBV28|-|-|TRBJ1-1
TGTGCCAGCAGTTCCTCCCCGGGAGGGACTGAAGCTTTCTTT
CASSSSPGGTEAFF
>TRBV5-6|few|TRBD2|TRBJ2-1
TGTGCCAGCAGCTTGAGGTCACTAGCGGTGTTCTACAATGAGCAGTTCTTC
CASSLRSLAVFYNEQFF
>TRBV28|-|-|TRBJ1-1
TGTGCCAGCGAAGGTTATGGGGCCACACGGCTGCAGAACACTGAAGCTTTCTTT
CASEGYGATRLQNTEAFF
>TRBV7-2|-|TRBD2|TRBJ2-1
TGTGCCAGCAGCTTGAGGAGCGGGATCTACAATGAGCAGTTCTTC
CASSLRSGIYNEQFF
>TRBV7-2|-|-|TRBJ2-7
TGTGCCAGCAGCTTAGATAGCGGCTCCTACGAGCAGTACTTC
CASSLDSGSYEQYF
>TRBV5-4|few|-|TRBJ2-5
TGTGCCAGCACTATAGGACAGAAAGAGACCCAGTACTTC
CASTIGQKETQYF
>TRBV7-6|-|-|TRBJ1-1
TGTGCCAGCAGCTTATCCGACACCCCGAACACTGAAGCTTTCTTT
CASSLSDTPNTEAFF
>TRBV18|few|TRBD1|TRBJ2-3
TGTGCCAGCTCACCGTACCGGGACAGTGTAGGGCGAGGGGATACGCAGTATTTT
CASSPYRDSVGRGDTQYF
>TRBV7-9|-|-|TRBJ2-1
TGTGCCAGCAGCCAGACTAGTTCGGCCTCCAATGAGCAGTTCTTC
CASSQTSSASNEQFF
>TRBV27|-|-|TRBJ2-2
TGTGCCAGCAGTTCCACAGGATTCGCGAACACCGGGGAGCTGTTTTTT
CASSSTGFANTGELFF
>TRBV25-1|-|-|TRBJ2-5
TGTGCCAGCAGTGAGTCCAACGGAGAGACCCAGTACTTC
CASSESNGETQYF
>TRBV28|-|-|TRBJ1-5
TGTGCCAGCAGTTTGCGGTCCGGCGGCAATCAGCCCCAGCATTTT
CASSLRSGGNQPQHF
>TRBV19|few|-|TRBJ2-1
TGTGCCAGTAGTCACCCGGGACTCTACAATGAGCAGTTCTTC
CASSHPGLYNEQFF
>TRBV28|-|-|TRBJ1-5
TGTGCCAGCAGTTTGCCCATAGTTAAGCCCCAGCATTTT
CASSLPIVKPQHF
>TRBV4-1|-|TRBD2|TRBJ2-3
TGCGCCAGCAGCCAAGGGGGAGGCGGGAGGAGCACAGATACGCAGTATTTT
CASSQGGGGRSTDTQYF
>TRBV10-3|-|-|TRBJ2-2
TGTGCCATCAGTGAAATAGCGCCCGGGGAGCTGTTTTTT
CAISEIAPGELFF
>TRBV28|-|TRBD2|TRBJ2-7
TGTGCCAGCAGTTCTGGACTAGCGGGGACCTACGAGCAGTACTTC
CASSSGLAGTYEQYF